The source of this T cell receptor beta chain is a study of shared T cell receptors in the human thymus. Libraries were prepared by immunoSEQ multiplex PCR; TCRdb keeps only in-frame clonotypes and omits some of them. The sample carries around 730,000 clones, approximately 83% recorded once. In this sample, this clone turned up once. Trimming removed 2 bases from V and 12 bases from J; junction bases left unmatched: 6. This CDR3 is 13 amino acids long. Germline-derived CDR1 and CDR2 are ENHRY and SYGVKD. The same sample was also used in a study of human thymus T cells.

The receptor comes from a girl under three years old with a congenital heart defect. Specimen: thymocytes. The chain links TRBV10-3 to TRBJ1-4; TRBD1 matches 7 bases. This CDR3 reads CAISEPTGVELFF. The CDR3 DNA follows: TGTGCCATCAGTGAGCCTACAGGGGTAGAACTGTTTTTT.